These T cell receptor beta chains were read from a single sample in a study of blood T cell repertoires in COVID-19. Here immunoSEQ multiplex PCR was the method, and the copy in TCRdb shows in-frame clones only, minus some. The sample records roughly 190,000 clones, approximately 85% being singletons. Material for sequencing was peripheral blood. All receptors derive from an older woman with acute or convalescent COVID-19. CDR3s include the opening cysteine and the closing phenylalanine or tryptophan. Each record gives: D gene, clone size, J gene, V gene, CDR3 DNA, CDR3 protein. D genes are given only for firm matches. For some rows the clone size is stated as once, few or many, or as a class when expanded; others skip it.

d_gene: -
abundance: few
j_gene: TRBJ2-7
v_gene: TRBV6-5
CDR3nt: TGTGCCAGCAGCTGGGGAAGAGGGGGCTACGAGCAGTACTTC
CDR3aa: CASSWGRGGYEQYF

d_gene: -
abundance: -
j_gene: TRBJ1-2
v_gene: TRBV5-5
CDR3nt: TGTGCCAGCAGCTTGGGACAGATCGGATTACTTAACTATGGCTACACCTTC
CDR3aa: CASSLGQIGLLNYGYTF

d_gene: -
abundance: -
j_gene: TRBJ1-4
v_gene: TRBV4-1
CDR3nt: TGCGCCAGCAGCCAAATAGCTCTCGGCCTCCCTAATGAAAAACTGTTTTTT
CDR3aa: CASSQIALGLPNEKLFF

d_gene: -
abundance: -
j_gene: TRBJ1-1
v_gene: TRBV28
CDR3nt: TGTGCCAGCAGTTTAAATATGGGGCGCGGCACTGAAGCTTTCTTT
CDR3aa: CASSLNMGRGTEAFF

d_gene: TRBD2
abundance: -
j_gene: TRBJ2-7
v_gene: TRBV27
CDR3nt: TGTGCCAGCAGTTTACTGTCAGCGGGATCTCACGAGCAGTACTTC
CDR3aa: CASSLLSAGSHEQYF

d_gene: -
abundance: -
j_gene: TRBJ1-2
v_gene: TRBV19
CDR3nt: TGTGCCAGTAGTATGGAGAGGGGGTACTATGGCTACACCTTC
CDR3aa: CASSMERGYYGYTF

d_gene: -
abundance: -
j_gene: TRBJ1-2
v_gene: TRBV3-1/TRBV3-2
CDR3nt: TGTGCCAGCAGGAGAGGTCTAAGGAACTATGGCTACACCTTC
CDR3aa: CASRRGLRNYGYTF

d_gene: -
abundance: few
j_gene: TRBJ1-5
v_gene: TRBV28
CDR3nt: TGTGCCAGCAGTTTCCCCCCGGGAGGAAGCAATCAGCCCCAGCATTTT
CDR3aa: CASSFPPGGSNQPQHF

d_gene: TRBD2
abundance: -
j_gene: TRBJ2-1
v_gene: TRBV6-5
CDR3nt: TGTGCCAGCAAAAGGACTAGCGGGAGCAATGAGCAGTTCTTC
CDR3aa: CASKRTSGSNEQFF

d_gene: TRBD1
abundance: once
j_gene: TRBJ1-2
v_gene: TRBV5-1
CDR3nt: TGCGCCAGCAGCTTGACCGGGACAGGAGGTTATGGCTACACCTTC
CDR3aa: CASSLTGTGGYGYTF

d_gene: TRBD2
abundance: -
j_gene: TRBJ2-3
v_gene: TRBV19
CDR3nt: TGTGCCAGTACGAATCAAAGACTAGCGGGAGGGCCTGGAGATACGCAGTATTTT
CDR3aa: CASTNQRLAGGPGDTQYF

d_gene: -
abundance: -
j_gene: TRBJ1-1
v_gene: TRBV19
CDR3nt: TGTGCCAGTACTCGTGACAGCAGAACTGAAGCTTTCTTT
CDR3aa: CASTRDSRTEAFF

d_gene: TRBD1
abundance: -
j_gene: TRBJ1-4
v_gene: TRBV3-1/TRBV3-2
CDR3nt: TGTGCCAGCAGCCCAGGGACAGGGGTGATCCGAACTAATGAAAAACTGTTTTTT
CDR3aa: CASSPGTGVIRTNEKLFF

d_gene: TRBD2
abundance: -
j_gene: TRBJ2-5
v_gene: TRBV27
CDR3nt: TGTGCCAGCAGTCCCGGGACTAGCCAAGAGACCCAGTACTTC
CDR3aa: CASSPGTSQETQYF

d_gene: TRBD1
abundance: -
j_gene: TRBJ2-3
v_gene: TRBV5-1
CDR3nt: TGCGCCAGCAGCGCTGGACAGGCCGATACGCAGTATTTT
CDR3aa: CASSAGQADTQYF

d_gene: -
abundance: once
j_gene: TRBJ2-5
v_gene: TRBV15
CDR3nt: TGTGCCACCAGCAGAGATTCTATGAGCCAGTACTTC
CDR3aa: CATSRDSMSQYF

d_gene: -
abundance: -
j_gene: TRBJ1-3
v_gene: TRBV5-5
CDR3nt: TGTGCCAGCAGCTTGGGGGGCAGAACGGTCTATGGAAACACCATATATTTT
CDR3aa: CASSLGGRTVYGNTIYF

d_gene: -
abundance: -
j_gene: TRBJ2-7
v_gene: TRBV6-5
CDR3nt: TGTGCCAGCAGCAGACTCAGCGAGCAGTACTTC
CDR3aa: CASSRLSEQYF

d_gene: -
abundance: -
j_gene: TRBJ2-2
v_gene: TRBV5-1
CDR3nt: TGCGCCAGCAGCCCACGGACAGAAGCCGGGGAGCTGTTTTTT
CDR3aa: CASSPRTEAGELFF

d_gene: -
abundance: -
j_gene: TRBJ1-2
v_gene: TRBV19
CDR3nt: TGTGCCAGTAGTATAGGGCAGTTGGGCTACACCTTC
CDR3aa: CASSIGQLGYTF

d_gene: -
abundance: -
j_gene: TRBJ1-1
v_gene: TRBV27
CDR3nt: TGTGCCAGCAGTTTATTGAGGGGGGGGACTGAAGCTTTCTTT
CDR3aa: CASSLLRGGTEAFF

d_gene: TRBD2
abundance: -
j_gene: TRBJ2-2
v_gene: TRBV28
CDR3nt: TGTGCCAGCAGGGCGAGACTAGCGATGAACACCGGGGAGCTGTTTTTT
CDR3aa: CASRARLAMNTGELFF

d_gene: -
abundance: -
j_gene: TRBJ2-1
v_gene: TRBV5-1
CDR3nt: TGCGCCAGCAGCTTGGGAGGAGGGGCTCTAGGCAATGAGCAGTTCTTC
CDR3aa: CASSLGGGALGNEQFF

d_gene: -
abundance: once
j_gene: TRBJ1-6
v_gene: TRBV5-1
CDR3nt: TGCGCCAGCAGCCAGGTCCCAGGGTCACCCCTCCACTTT
CDR3aa: CASSQVPGSPLHF

d_gene: -
abundance: -
j_gene: TRBJ2-5
v_gene: TRBV5-1
CDR3nt: TGCGCCAGCACGCAGCAGGGTGGGGATTGGGAGACCCAGTACTTC
CDR3aa: CASTQQGGDWETQYF

d_gene: -
abundance: -
j_gene: TRBJ2-2
v_gene: TRBV7-2
CDR3nt: TGTGCCAGCAGCTTGCAGGGGTGGAACACCGGGGAGCTGTTTTTT
CDR3aa: CASSLQGWNTGELFF

d_gene: -
abundance: -
j_gene: TRBJ1-1
v_gene: TRBV5-1
CDR3nt: TGCGCCAGCAGTTCGGACACGACGAACACTGAAGCTTTCTTT
CDR3aa: CASSSDTTNTEAFF

d_gene: -
abundance: -
j_gene: TRBJ1-1
v_gene: TRBV3-1/TRBV3-2
CDR3nt: TGTGCCAGCAGCCACCGTCTTAGTAGAACAGCTTTCTTT
CDR3aa: CASSHRLSRTAFF

d_gene: TRBD1
abundance: -
j_gene: TRBJ1-2
v_gene: TRBV18
CDR3nt: TGTGCCAGCTCACCGGGACAGGAAGGCTACACCTTC
CDR3aa: CASSPGQEGYTF

d_gene: TRBD2
abundance: once
j_gene: TRBJ2-7
v_gene: TRBV10-3
CDR3nt: TGTGCCAACGCCGGGACTAGCTTATCCGAGCAGTACTTC
CDR3aa: CANAGTSLSEQYF

d_gene: TRBD2
abundance: -
j_gene: TRBJ2-1
v_gene: TRBV7-9
CDR3nt: TGTGCCAGCAGCTTAGGACTCGGACTAGCGGGAGGAGGGCGCGAGCAGTTCTTC
CDR3aa: CASSLGLGLAGGGREQFF

d_gene: TRBD1
abundance: few
j_gene: TRBJ1-1
v_gene: TRBV5-8
CDR3nt: TGTGCCAGCAGCATGGACAGGGATAGGAAGAACACTGAAGCTTTCTTT
CDR3aa: CASSMDRDRKNTEAFF

d_gene: -
abundance: few
j_gene: TRBJ1-2
v_gene: TRBV14
CDR3nt: TGTGCCAGCAGCCAAGATGGGGGGTTGATCTCTGGCTACACCTTC
CDR3aa: CASSQDGGLISGYTF

d_gene: -
abundance: -
j_gene: TRBJ2-1
v_gene: TRBV7-2
CDR3nt: TGTGCCAGCAGCCGGGGGTTGTACAATGAGCAGTTCTTC
CDR3aa: CASSRGLYNEQFF

d_gene: TRBD1
abundance: -
j_gene: TRBJ2-2
v_gene: TRBV19
CDR3nt: TGTGCCAGTAGTATAGACCGACAGGGGGCGAACACCGGGGAGCTGTTTTTT
CDR3aa: CASSIDRQGANTGELFF

d_gene: TRBD1
abundance: -
j_gene: TRBJ2-2
v_gene: TRBV6-5
CDR3nt: TGTGCCAGCAGTCTGGACAGGTTCGATACCGGGGAGCTGTTTTTT
CDR3aa: CASSLDRFDTGELFF

d_gene: -
abundance: -
j_gene: TRBJ2-7
v_gene: TRBV27
CDR3nt: TGTGCCAGCAGTTTATCGCCCCTCACTAGCAATCCTTACTTC
CDR3aa: CASSLSPLTSNPYF

d_gene: TRBD1
abundance: -
j_gene: TRBJ2-5
v_gene: TRBV7-9
CDR3nt: TGTGCCAGCAGCCGGGGACAGGTGGGAGAGACCCAGTACTTC
CDR3aa: CASSRGQVGETQYF

d_gene: -
abundance: once
j_gene: TRBJ2-1
v_gene: TRBV29-1
CDR3nt: TGCAGCGGCTTCCAGGGTCGGCAGTTCTTC
CDR3aa: CSGFQGRQFF

d_gene: TRBD2
abundance: -
j_gene: TRBJ2-2
v_gene: TRBV18
CDR3nt: TGTGCCAGCTCACCGTCGACTAGCTCCACCGGGGAGCTGTTTTTT
CDR3aa: CASSPSTSSTGELFF

d_gene: TRBD2
abundance: -
j_gene: TRBJ2-3
v_gene: TRBV2
CDR3nt: TGTGCCAGCAGTCGGGAGGGGGCAGATACGCAGTATTTT
CDR3aa: CASSREGADTQYF

d_gene: -
abundance: -
j_gene: TRBJ1-1
v_gene: TRBV4-1
CDR3nt: TGCGCCAGCAGCCAAGATCCTACAGTTGTTCGAGAAGCTTTCTTT
CDR3aa: CASSQDPTVVREAFF

d_gene: TRBD2
abundance: -
j_gene: TRBJ2-1
v_gene: TRBV5-1
CDR3nt: TGCGCCAGCAGCTTGGGTGGGACTAGCGGGAGTGACAATGAGCAGTTCTTC
CDR3aa: CASSLGGTSGSDNEQFF

d_gene: -
abundance: -
j_gene: TRBJ2-2
v_gene: TRBV19
CDR3nt: TGTGCCAGTAGTATAGCAGGCACAAGAAACACCGGGGAGCTGTTTTTT
CDR3aa: CASSIAGTRNTGELFF

d_gene: -
abundance: -
j_gene: TRBJ1-1
v_gene: TRBV25-1
CDR3nt: TGTGCCAGCAGTGAATTAAATGAAGCTTTCTTT
CDR3aa: CASSELNEAFF

d_gene: TRBD2
abundance: -
j_gene: TRBJ2-3
v_gene: TRBV5-1
CDR3nt: TGCGCCAGCAGCGGACTAGCGAGAACAGATACGCAGTATTTT
CDR3aa: CASSGLARTDTQYF

d_gene: TRBD2
abundance: -
j_gene: TRBJ2-3
v_gene: TRBV3-1/TRBV3-2
CDR3nt: TGTGCCAGCAGCCGGGGACTAGCGGGAGGGTCCACAGATACGCAGTATTTT
CDR3aa: CASSRGLAGGSTDTQYF

d_gene: TRBD2
abundance: once
j_gene: TRBJ2-1
v_gene: TRBV11-2
CDR3nt: TGTGCCAGCAGCTTACTAGCGGGAGGGAATGAGCAGTTCTTC
CDR3aa: CASSLLAGGNEQFF

d_gene: TRBD1
abundance: once
j_gene: TRBJ1-5
v_gene: TRBV6-5
CDR3nt: TGTGCCAGCCAAACTGGGACAGACAATCAGCCCCAGCATTTT
CDR3aa: CASQTGTDNQPQHF

d_gene: TRBD2
abundance: -
j_gene: TRBJ2-1
v_gene: TRBV5-1
CDR3nt: TGCGCCAGCAGCTCCGTTTCGAGTAGCGGGAGCTCCTACAATGAGCAGTTCTTC
CDR3aa: CASSSVSSSGSSYNEQFF

d_gene: -
abundance: -
j_gene: TRBJ1-4
v_gene: TRBV27
CDR3nt: TGTGCCAGCAGGGGAGGCTATGAAAAACTGTTTTTT
CDR3aa: CASRGGYEKLFF

d_gene: -
abundance: -
j_gene: TRBJ2-3
v_gene: TRBV5-1
CDR3nt: TGCGCCAGCAGCTGGGAGATTAGCACAGATACGCAGTATTTT
CDR3aa: CASSWEISTDTQYF

d_gene: TRBD2
abundance: -
j_gene: TRBJ2-1
v_gene: TRBV2
CDR3nt: TGTGCCAGCAGTGAATTAGGACTAGCGGGAGGTAATGAGCAGTTCTTC
CDR3aa: CASSELGLAGGNEQFF

d_gene: -
abundance: -
j_gene: TRBJ1-1
v_gene: TRBV12-3/TRBV12-4
CDR3nt: TGTGCCAGCAGTTTAAGGGGGACTGAAGCTTTCTTT
CDR3aa: CASSLRGTEAFF

d_gene: TRBD1
abundance: -
j_gene: TRBJ1-2
v_gene: TRBV27
CDR3nt: TGTGCCAGCAGTTCACAGGGGGCCTATGGCTACACCTTC
CDR3aa: CASSSQGAYGYTF

d_gene: -
abundance: -
j_gene: TRBJ2-1
v_gene: TRBV15
CDR3nt: TGTGCCACCAGCAGAGATCGGTCGAACAATGAGCAGTTCTTC
CDR3aa: CATSRDRSNNEQFF

d_gene: -
abundance: -
j_gene: TRBJ1-3
v_gene: TRBV6-5
CDR3nt: TGTGCCAGCAGCCAGGGTAGCCTCTCTGGAAACACCATATATTTT
CDR3aa: CASSQGSLSGNTIYF

d_gene: -
abundance: -
j_gene: TRBJ2-1
v_gene: TRBV3-1/TRBV3-2
CDR3nt: TGTGCCAGCAGCCAAGATCTTAGCGGAAAGGGGTTCTTC
CDR3aa: CASSQDLSGKGFF